This T cell receptor (beta chain) emerged from a study of cytomegalovirus exposure and HLA in healthy donors. Clones were sequenced by immunoSEQ multiplex PCR, and TCRdb holds only the in-frame ones, with some missing. The table lists 65,000 to 75,000 clones, nearly 95% of them singletons. Whole-study findings and limits: Rare sequences made up most TCRs, while some public TCRs were found in many donors. Subsequent analysis found a tendency for first-cohort TCR clusters to co-occur within the roughly 130 validation repertoires. Some TCR beta chains (approximately 180 of them) were listed as cytomegalovirus-associated.

Between the trimmed V and J ends, which lost 0 bases and 1 base, there was a span of 4 bases. Germline CDR1 is SGDLS and CDR2 is YYNGEE. CDR3 length: 13 amino acids. About this clone: Its antigen is not identified.

The donors were members of the validation cohort, which comprised under 150 subjects and was separate from the first cohort of fewer than 700 subjects. The specimen sequenced was PBMCs. V and J are TRBV9 and TRBJ2-5; D unresolved. The sequence was collected from a man between 18 and 35 years old in good health and CMV-seropositive. The DNA of the CDR3 is TGTGCCAGCAGCGTAGGCGGCCAAGAGACCCAGTACTTC. The encoded protein is CASSVGGQETQYF.